These T cell receptor beta chains were read from a single sample in a study of blood T cell repertoires in COVID-19. Produced via immunoSEQ multiplex PCR; TCRdb's table is partial and in-frame only. Among 220,000 or so clones, around 91% were seen once, and the ten largest hold more than 3%. The sequenced material came from PBMCs or T cells enriched from blood (not recorded which). The receptors originated from a woman aged 18-29 years in a cohort exposed to, infected with or recovered from COVID-19 (not recorded which). Both conserved end residues are trimmed from each CDR3.

CDR3,J,V
ASLGDRAYGYT,TRBJ1-2,TRBV28
ASSLASSFAGILWYGYT,TRBJ1-2,TRBV28
ASSVDPGNGVAF,TRBJ1-1,TRBV9
ASSLLGTSFLEQF,TRBJ2-1,TRBV7-9
ASSVRTGGSDTQY,TRBJ2-3,TRBV10-1
ASSSWNSAGTGITDTQY,TRBJ2-3,TRBV7-9
ASSSYQETQY,TRBJ2-5,TRBV18
ASSPYLGIEAF,TRBJ1-1,TRBV5-8
AFERRGRFGANVLT,TRBJ2-6,TRBV30
ATSLAGGPRSNEQF,TRBJ2-1,TRBV15
ASSLTRGTDTQY,TRBJ2-3,TRBV7-3
ASSQGGGAGYEQY,TRBJ2-7,TRBV3-1/TRBV3-2
ASSELAYNEQF,TRBJ2-1,TRBV2
ASSPRSSGANVLT,TRBJ2-6,TRBV3-1/TRBV3-2
ASSQGFNYGYT,TRBJ1-2,TRBV27